The clone carrying this T cell receptor beta chain turned up a few times. This record comes from a study of blood T cells in healthy people across ages. This CDR3 region has 13 residues. Germline V gives CDR1 DFQATT, CDR2 SNEGSKA (reference sequence). V shed 6 bases and J shed 2 bases, with 13 bases lying between them. Primed by a sample-barcoded 5' primer and a J-beta primer mix, a second PCR proceeded for roughly 7 to 11 cycles. TCRdb itself ran the 5' RACE reads through MiXCR, one entry per CDR3 protein. There are hundreds of thousands of distinct CDR3 sequences in the sample; more than 25% occur only once, and around a sixth lies in the top ten.

This clonotype originated in a woman aged 80 or older in good health. Input material: blood. The gene calls are TRBV20-1 and TRBJ1-1, with D possibly matching TRBD1 (5 bases). CDR3 loop: CSASRGKNTEAFF. The CDR3 nucleotides are TGCAGTGCCTCAAGGGGAAAAAACACTGAAGCTTTCTTT.